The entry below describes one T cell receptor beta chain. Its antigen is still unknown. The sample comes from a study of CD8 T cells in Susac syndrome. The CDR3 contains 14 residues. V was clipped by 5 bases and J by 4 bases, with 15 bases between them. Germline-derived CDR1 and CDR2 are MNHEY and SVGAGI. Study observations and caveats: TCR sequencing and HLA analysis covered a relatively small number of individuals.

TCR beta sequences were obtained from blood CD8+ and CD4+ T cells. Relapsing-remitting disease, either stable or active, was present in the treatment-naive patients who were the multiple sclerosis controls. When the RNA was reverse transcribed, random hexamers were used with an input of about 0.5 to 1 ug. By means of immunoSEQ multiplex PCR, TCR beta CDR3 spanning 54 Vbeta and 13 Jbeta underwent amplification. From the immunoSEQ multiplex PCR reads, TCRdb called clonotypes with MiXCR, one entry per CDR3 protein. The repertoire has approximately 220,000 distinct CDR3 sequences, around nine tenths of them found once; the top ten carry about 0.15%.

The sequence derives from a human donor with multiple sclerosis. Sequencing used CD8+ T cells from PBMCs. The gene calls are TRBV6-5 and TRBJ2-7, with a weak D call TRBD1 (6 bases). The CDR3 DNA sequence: TGTGCCAGCAGTCGGGGCGCAGGGGAGTACGAGCAGTACTTC. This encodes CASSRGAGEYEQYF.